Each of the 25 T cell receptor beta chains below was sequenced from the same sample in a study of CD8 T cells in ankylosing spondylitis. TCRdb reprocessed the 5' RACE reads via MiXCR and lists one record per CDR3 protein. The data show roughly 250,000 distinct CDR3 sequences, with approximately 9% seen just once and under 7.5% held by the top ten. The sample was blood, either unsorted or a sorted T cell fraction (not recorded which). The receptors were sampled from a male donor with ankylosing spondylitis or in good health (not recorded which).

Ten or more counts support this clonotype. CDR3 in amino acids: CSARDRQAPQETQYF. The CDR3 region has the DNA TGCAGTGCTAGAGATCGGCAGGCCCCTCAAGAGACCCAGTACTTC. The J gene is TRBJ2-5, the V gene TRBV20-1; D unclear. This CDR3 spans 15 amino acids. Germline V gene data show CDR1 as DFQATT and CDR2 as SNEGSKA (reference sequence). The V end lost 0 bases, the J end lost 2 bases, and 13 bases lay between the germline ends.

This clonotype was counted a few times. The rearrangement links TRBV15 to TRBJ1-3; the D gene is possibly TRBD1 (6 bases). Trimming removed 0 bases from V and 4 bases from J, with 13 bases in between. This CDR3 is 16 amino acids long. The germline CDR1 and CDR2 sequences are LNHNV and YYDKDF (reference sequence). The CDR3 DNA follows: TGTGCCACCAGCAGAGATCCAGGCACAGGGGGAAACACCATATATTTT. Translated: CATSRDPGTGGNTIYF.

This clonotype has just one count. A much bigger clone sits one base away, suggesting this may be a read error. The chain employs TRBV6-5 and TRBJ1-6; tentatively, D is TRBD1 (5 bases). Germline V gene data show CDR1 as MNHEY and CDR2 as SVGAGI. CDR3 length: 15 amino acids. The CDR3 sequence: CARSYRQLLNSPLHF. CDR3 in DNA: TGTGCCCGCAGTTACAGGCAGTTACTCAATTCACCCCTCCACTTT.

This clonotype was observed many times. The genes are TRBV7-8 and TRBJ2-7; D gene ambiguous. CDR3 length equals 13 residues. The V end lost 4 bases, the J end lost 0 bases, and 7 bases lay between the germline ends. CDR1 SGHVS and CDR2 FQNEAQ come from the germline V gene. The CDR3 sequence: CASSSPYSYEQYF. For the CDR3, the DNA is TGTGCCAGCAGCTCCCCCTACTCCTACGAGCAGTACTTC.

This clonotype was seen many times. The chain carries TRBV29-1 and TRBJ1-2; 9 nucleotides align to TRBD1. The trim removed 7 bases at V and 4 bases at J, leaving 13 bases unmatched. CDR1 SQVTM and CDR2 ANQGSEA come from the germline V gene. This CDR3 is built from 15 residues. This CDR3 is CSAAVNTGGSYGYTF. DNA of the CDR3: TGCAGCGCGGCTGTCAATACAGGGGGCAGCTATGGCTACACCTTC.

This clonotype has a count of ten or more. This rearrangement joins TRBV7-9 to TRBJ1-2, with D possibly TRBD1 on 6 matching bases. V was cut by 2 bases and J by 2 bases, with 9 bases left in between. The CDR3 consists of 14 residues. Germline-derived CDR1 and CDR2 are SEHNR and FQNEAQ (reference sequence). The CDR3 loop is CASSLYRANYGYTF. CDR3 DNA: TGTGCCAGCAGCTTATACAGGGCCAACTATGGCTACACCTTC.

The chain joins TRBV9 to TRBJ2-2, with D possibly being TRBD1 (6 bases). The CDR3 has 15 amino acids. In germline, CDR1 is SGDLS, CDR2 YYNGEE. Between the trimmed V and J ends, which lost 4 bases and 6 bases, there was a span of 16 bases. The CDR3 spells CASSPSDSWPGELFF. The CDR3, as DNA: TGTGCCAGCAGCCCGTCGGACAGCTGGCCCGGGGAGCTGTTTTTT.

The table lists this clonotype with many counts. This chain links TRBV12-3 or TRBV12-4 with TRBJ2-2, with 12 bases fitting TRBD1. The CDR3 consists of 17 residues. The ends lost 3 bases at V and 2 bases at J; junction bases unmatched: 4. The CDR3 protein is CASSLGQGAPNTGELFF. The CDR3 DNA reads as TGTGCCAGCAGTTTGGGACAGGGGGCCCCTAACACCGGGGAGCTGTTTTTT.

This clonotype was picked up many times. The rearrangement links TRBV20-1 to TRBJ2-3; 8 positions match TRBD2. Germline CDR1 DFQATT, CDR2 SNEGSKA (reference sequence). Trimming cost V 5 bases and J 2 bases; bases outside gene matches: 9. The CDR3 extends over 15 amino acids. CDR3 DNA sequence: TGCAGTGCTCAATGGAGGCGGGGGGACACAGATACGCAGTATTTT. It codes for CSAQWRRGDTDTQYF.

This clonotype was seen repeatedly, ten times or more. CDR3 nucleotide sequence: TGCAGTGCTAGCCTCCTTAGCGCTAGTCTCAATGAGCAGTTCTTC. This translates into CSASLLSASLNEQFF. The V call is TRBV20-1, the J call TRBJ2-1; D may be TRBD2 (5 bases). Germline CDR1 DFQATT, CDR2 SNEGSKA (reference sequence). This CDR3 region has 15 residues. Trimming took 3 bases from V and 6 from J, leaving 18 bases between them.

This clonotype was found many times. The chain carries TRBV12-3 or TRBV12-4 and TRBJ1-1; tentatively, D is TRBD1 (5 bases). This CDR3 region has 13 residues. Trimming pared 3 bases from V and 6 bases from J, leaving 11 bases between. The CDR3 protein is CASSLQGPSEAFF. The CDR3 DNA follows: TGTGCCAGCAGTTTGCAGGGACCATCTGAAGCTTTCTTT.

This clonotype occurred a few times. V gene TRBV5-1 combines with J gene TRBJ2-5; TRBD2 might be the D (6 bases). Germline V gene sequence: CDR1 SGHRS, CDR2 YFSETQ. V gave up 4 bases and J gave up 5 bases, with 24 bases separating them. The CDR3 consists of 17 residues. DNA of the CDR3: TGCGCCAGCAGCAAGACCGGGACTCCAGGCCCCTGGGAGACCCAGTACTTC. It specifies CASSKTGTPGPWETQYF.

J is TRBJ2-7 and V is TRBV12-3 or TRBV12-4; the D is unclear. The CDR3 covers 12 residues. The V end lost 5 bases, the J end lost 6 bases, and 11 bases lay between the germline ends. The CDR3: CASSGSVSEQYF. CDR3 in DNA: TGTGCCAGCAGTGGGTCCGTTTCCGAGCAGTACTTC.

V is TRBV4-2 and J is TRBJ2-1; D gene ambiguous. This CDR3 has 14 residues. V lost 10 bases to trimming and J lost 6 bases, with 19 bases between them. The V gene's germline CDR1 is LGHNA and CDR2 YNFKEQ. The CDR3 region is CAMSPGPLVNEQFF. CDR3 DNA: TGTGCCATGAGCCCCGGACCTCTTGTCAATGAGCAGTTCTTC.

This clonotype showed up many times. The J gene is TRBJ2-3, the V gene TRBV12-3 or TRBV12-4, with D possibly being TRBD2 (5 bases). Deletions cut 4 bases from V and 0 bases from J, with 11 bases between. The CDR3 is made up of 15 amino acids. The chain's CDR3 is CASSSGIRSTDTQYF. The DNA of the CDR3 is TGTGCCAGCAGTTCCGGGATTCGAAGCACAGATACGCAGTATTTT.

This clonotype has a count of ten or more. The chain couples TRBV9 to TRBJ2-2; D is ambiguous. V was pared by 0 bases and J by 6 bases, with 9 bases between. The V gene's germline CDR1 is SGDLS and CDR2 YYNGEE. The CDR3 extends over 14 amino acids. The CDR3 DNA is TGTGCCAGCAGCGTAGACCCGATACCCGGGGAGCTGTTTTTT. This encodes CASSVDPIPGELFF.

This clonotype appeared many times. The V call is TRBV7-2, the J call TRBJ2-7; D ambiguous. V was cut by 1 base and J by 2 bases, with 12 bases left in between. Germline assignment: CDR1 SGHTA and CDR2 FQGNSA. The CDR3 has 15 residues. CDR3 sequence: CASSLVVDGAYEQYF. In nucleotides, the CDR3 is TGTGCCAGCAGCTTAGTGGTGGACGGAGCCTACGAGCAGTACTTC.

This clonotype was recorded many times. V and J are TRBV10-3 and TRBJ2-7; D gene ambiguous. The CDR3 sequence is 16 residues long. The germline gives CDR1 ENHRY, CDR2 SYGVKD. V was trimmed by 0 bases and J by 7 bases, leaving 19 bases between them. The CDR3 nucleotides are TGTGCCATCAGTGAGTCGGTAGGGCTAACTACCTTGGAGCAGTACTTC. Its translation: CAISESVGLTTLEQYF.

The sample holds many counts of this clonotype. V is TRBV7-2 and J is TRBJ2-7; unclear D gene. The V gene's germline CDR1 is SGHTA and CDR2 FQGNSA. This CDR3 region has 13 residues. Trimming cost V 1 base and J 3 bases, with 7 bases left between them. The CDR3 nucleotides are TGTGCCAGCAGCTTAGGTGGCCACTACGAGCAGTACTTC. Translation gives CASSLGGHYEQYF.

This clonotype appeared many times. This rearrangement joins TRBV9 to TRBJ2-7; TRBD2 agrees at 15 bases. CDR1 SGDLS and CDR2 YYNGEE come from the germline V gene. The J segment lost 4 bases and the V segment lost 3 bases, leaving 11 bases of the junction unmatched. The CDR3 loop spans 18 amino acids. DNA of the CDR3: TGTGCCAGCAGCGGACCCGGGACTAGCGGGGGGACCATGTACGAGCAGTACTTC. It translates to CASSGPGTSGGTMYEQYF.

This rearrangement joins TRBV7-2 to TRBJ2-7; weak D call: TRBD2 (5 bases). V was cut by 0 bases and J by 3 bases, with 6 bases left in between. The CDR3 contains 13 residues. From germline, CDR1 is SGHTA and CDR2 FQGNSA. The CDR3 DNA reads TGTGCCAGCAGCTTAGCTGACTACTACGAGCAGTACTTC. Translated: CASSLADYYEQYF.

J is TRBJ2-2 and V is TRBV11-3; 12 bases fit TRBD2. In germline, CDR1 is SGHNT, CDR2 YENEEA. CDR3 length: 19 residues. Trimming at V came to 1 base and at J to 2 bases, leaving 8 bases not matched to a gene. CDR3 loop: CASSLAPSGLAGNTGELFF. CDR3 nucleotides: TGTGCCAGCAGCTTAGCCCCATCGGGACTAGCGGGTAACACCGGGGAGCTGTTTTTT.

The V gene is TRBV5-1, the J gene TRBJ2-1; TRBD1 agrees at 7 bases. CDR1 is SGHRS and CDR2 is YFSETQ in the germline V gene. After removal of 1 base from V and 4 bases from J, the junction contained 2 bases not matched to a gene. This CDR3 region has 14 residues. CDR3 bases: TGCGCCAGCAGCTTGACGGGACAGTACAATGAGCAGTTCTTC. It translates to CASSLTGQYNEQFF.

The sample holds many counts of this clonotype. V is TRBV11-1 and J is TRBJ2-4; TRBD2 is a possible D gene (7 bases). The CDR3 is 18 residues long. Germline values: CDR1 SGHAT, CDR2 FQDESV (reference sequence). V lost 1 base to trimming and J lost 1 base, with 17 bases between them. In nucleotides, the CDR3 is TGTGCCAGCAGCTTAGTAGGGGGAGGGCCCTCGGCCAAAAACATTCAGTACTTC. Protein sequence: CASSLVGGGPSAKNIQYF.

The chain has TRBV18 and TRBJ2-1; 11 bases line up with TRBD2. Germline loops: CDR1 KGHSH, CDR2 LQKENI. V was pared by 5 bases and J by 5 bases, with 8 bases of the junction left unmatched. The CDR3 extends over 16 amino acids. CDR3 nucleotides: TGTGCCAGCTCAACATTAGCGGGAGGGGGCCACAATGAGCAGTTCTTC. Its protein product is CASSTLAGGGHNEQFF.